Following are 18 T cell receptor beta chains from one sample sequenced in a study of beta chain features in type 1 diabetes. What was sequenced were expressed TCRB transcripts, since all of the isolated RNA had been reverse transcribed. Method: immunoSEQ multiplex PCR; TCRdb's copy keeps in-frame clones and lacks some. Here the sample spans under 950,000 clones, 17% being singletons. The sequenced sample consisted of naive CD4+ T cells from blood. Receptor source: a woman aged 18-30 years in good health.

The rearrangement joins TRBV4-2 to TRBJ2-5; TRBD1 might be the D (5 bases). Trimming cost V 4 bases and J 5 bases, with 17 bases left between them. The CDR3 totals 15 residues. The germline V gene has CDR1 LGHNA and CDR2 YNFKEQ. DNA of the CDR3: TGTGCCAGCAGCCCTCCCCGACTGGGGCGGGAGACCCAGTACTTC. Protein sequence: CASSPPRLGRETQYF.

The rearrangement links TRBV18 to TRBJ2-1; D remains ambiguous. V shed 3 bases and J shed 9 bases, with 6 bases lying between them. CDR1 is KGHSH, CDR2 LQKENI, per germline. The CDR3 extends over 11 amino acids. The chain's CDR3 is CASSPAREQFF. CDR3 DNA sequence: TGTGCCAGCTCACCGGCACGTGAGCAGTTCTTC.

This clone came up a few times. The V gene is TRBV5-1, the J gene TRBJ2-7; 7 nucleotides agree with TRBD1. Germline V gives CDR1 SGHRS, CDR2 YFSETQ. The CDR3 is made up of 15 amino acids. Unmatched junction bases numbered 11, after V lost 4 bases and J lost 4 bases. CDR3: CASSERTGSEYEQYF. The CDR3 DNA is TGCGCCAGCAGCGAGCGGACAGGAAGCGAATACGAGCAGTACTTC.

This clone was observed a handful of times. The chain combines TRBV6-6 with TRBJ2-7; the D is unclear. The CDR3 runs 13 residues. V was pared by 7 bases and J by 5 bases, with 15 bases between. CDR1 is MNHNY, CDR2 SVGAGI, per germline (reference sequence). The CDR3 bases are TGTGCCAGCAAGACCCCACTCCAGAACGAGCAGTACTTC. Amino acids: CASKTPLQNEQYF.

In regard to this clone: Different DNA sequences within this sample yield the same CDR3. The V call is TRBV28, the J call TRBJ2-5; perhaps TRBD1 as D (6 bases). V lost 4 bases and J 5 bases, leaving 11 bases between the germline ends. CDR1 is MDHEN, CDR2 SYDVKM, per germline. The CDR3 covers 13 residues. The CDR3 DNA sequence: TGTGCCAGCAGTTCAGGGGATCGGGAGACCCAGTACTTC. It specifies CASSSGDRETQYF.

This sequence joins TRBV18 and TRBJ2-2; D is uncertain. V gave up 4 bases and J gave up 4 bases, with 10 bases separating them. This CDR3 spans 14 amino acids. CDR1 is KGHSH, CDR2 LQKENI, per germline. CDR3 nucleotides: TGTGCCAGCTCACTCGTAGAGGTCACCGGGGAGCTGTTTTTT. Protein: CASSLVEVTGELFF.

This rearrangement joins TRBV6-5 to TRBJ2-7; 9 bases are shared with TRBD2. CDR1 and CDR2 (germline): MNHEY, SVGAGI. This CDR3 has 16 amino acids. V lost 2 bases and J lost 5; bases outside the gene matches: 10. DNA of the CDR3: TGTGCCAGCAGTTACCTGGGCGGGAGGGCCTTGGACGAGCAGTACTTC. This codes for CASSYLGGRALDEQYF.

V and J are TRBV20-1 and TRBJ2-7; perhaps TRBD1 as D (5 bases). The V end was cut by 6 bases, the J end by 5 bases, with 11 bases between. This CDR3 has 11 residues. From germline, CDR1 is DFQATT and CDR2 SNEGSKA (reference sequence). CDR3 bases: TGCAGTGCCAACCAGGGTAACGAGCAGTACTTC. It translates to CSANQGNEQYF.

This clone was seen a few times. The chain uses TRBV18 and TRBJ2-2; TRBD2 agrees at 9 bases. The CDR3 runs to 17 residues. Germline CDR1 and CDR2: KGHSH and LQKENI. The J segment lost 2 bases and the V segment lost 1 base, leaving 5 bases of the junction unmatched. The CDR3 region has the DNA TGTGCCAGCTCACCACAGGTGACTAGCGGAAACACCGGGGAGCTGTTTTTT. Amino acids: CASSPQVTSGNTGELFF.

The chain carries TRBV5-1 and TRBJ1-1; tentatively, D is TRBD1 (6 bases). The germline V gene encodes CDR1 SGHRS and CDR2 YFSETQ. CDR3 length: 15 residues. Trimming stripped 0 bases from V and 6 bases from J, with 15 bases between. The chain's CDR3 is CASSLDEGRGAEAFF. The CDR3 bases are TGCGCCAGCAGCTTGGATGAGGGCAGGGGTGCTGAAGCTTTCTTT.

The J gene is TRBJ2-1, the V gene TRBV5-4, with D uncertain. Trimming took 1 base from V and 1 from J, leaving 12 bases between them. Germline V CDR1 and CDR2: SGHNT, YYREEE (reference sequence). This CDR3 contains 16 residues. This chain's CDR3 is CASSLYGRPSYNEQFF. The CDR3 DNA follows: TGTGCCAGCAGCTTGTACGGCAGGCCTTCCTACAATGAGCAGTTCTTC.

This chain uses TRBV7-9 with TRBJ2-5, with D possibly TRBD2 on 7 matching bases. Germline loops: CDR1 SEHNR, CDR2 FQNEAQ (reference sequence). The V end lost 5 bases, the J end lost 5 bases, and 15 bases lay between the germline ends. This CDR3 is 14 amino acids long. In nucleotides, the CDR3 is TGTGCCAGCAGCCGGGGGGCGTCGAAGGAGACCCAGTACTTC. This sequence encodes CASSRGASKETQYF. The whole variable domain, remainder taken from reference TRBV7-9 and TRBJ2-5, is DTGVSQNPRHKITKRGQNVTFRCDPISEHNRLYWYRQTLGQGPEFLTYFQNEAQLEKSRLLSDRFSAERPKGSFSTLEIQRTEQGDSAMYLCASSRGASKETQYFGPGTRLLVL.

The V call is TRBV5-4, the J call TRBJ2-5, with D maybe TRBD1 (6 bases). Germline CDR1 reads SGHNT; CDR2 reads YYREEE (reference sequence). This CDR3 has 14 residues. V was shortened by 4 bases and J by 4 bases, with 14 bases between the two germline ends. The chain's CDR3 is CASSLPGAGETQYF. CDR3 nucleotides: TGTGCCAGCAGCCTCCCAGGGGCCGGAGAGACCCAGTACTTC.

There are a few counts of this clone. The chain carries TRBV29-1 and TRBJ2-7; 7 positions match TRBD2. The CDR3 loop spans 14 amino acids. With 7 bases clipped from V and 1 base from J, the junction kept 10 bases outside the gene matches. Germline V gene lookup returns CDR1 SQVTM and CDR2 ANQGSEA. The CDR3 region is CSAIRTGGSYEQYF. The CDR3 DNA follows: TGCAGCGCCATACGAACCGGGGGGTCCTACGAGCAGTACTTC.

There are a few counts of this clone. The CDR3 sequence is CASSRQGQNEQYF. The DNA of the CDR3 is TGTGCCAGCAGCCGACAGGGGCAGAACGAGCAGTACTTC. The chain links TRBV7-2 to TRBJ2-7; 8 bases agree with TRBD1. The CDR3 sequence is 13 residues long. V shed 5 bases, J shed 5 bases, and the junction held 5 bases outside the gene matches. Germline V gene lookup returns CDR1 SGHTA and CDR2 FQGNSA.

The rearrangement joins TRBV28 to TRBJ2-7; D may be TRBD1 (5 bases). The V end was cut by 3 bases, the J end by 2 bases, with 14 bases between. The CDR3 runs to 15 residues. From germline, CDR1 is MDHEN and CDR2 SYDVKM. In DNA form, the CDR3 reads TGTGCCAGCAGTTTGCCGACAGTCGCACCCTACGAGCAGTACTTC. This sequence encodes CASSLPTVAPYEQYF. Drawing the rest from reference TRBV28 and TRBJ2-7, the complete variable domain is DVKVTQSSRYLVKRTGEKVFLECVQDMDHENMFWYRQDPGLGLRLIYFSYDVKMKEKGDIPEGYSVSREKKERFSLILESASTNQTSMYLCASSLPTVAPYEQYFGPGTRLTVT.

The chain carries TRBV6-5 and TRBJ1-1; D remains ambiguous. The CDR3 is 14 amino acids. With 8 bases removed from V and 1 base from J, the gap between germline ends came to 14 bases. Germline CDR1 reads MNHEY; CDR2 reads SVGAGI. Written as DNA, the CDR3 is TGTGCCAGCTCCAGACCTTGGGGGAACACTGAAGCTTTCTTT. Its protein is CASSRPWGNTEAFF.

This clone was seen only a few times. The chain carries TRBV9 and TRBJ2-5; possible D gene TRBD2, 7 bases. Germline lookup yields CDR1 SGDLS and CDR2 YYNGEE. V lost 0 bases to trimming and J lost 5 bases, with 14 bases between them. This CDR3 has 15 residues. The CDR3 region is CASSVGVGGGETQYF. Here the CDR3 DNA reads TGTGCCAGCAGCGTAGGGGTAGGGGGAGGGGAGACCCAGTACTTC.